The next 18 T cell receptor beta chains were all read from a single sample in a study of regulatory T cells in long-lasting Graves disease. With iRepertoire HTBI primers and Arm-PCR of CDR3 regions, TCR beta libraries were built. TCRdb reprocessed the multiplex PCR reads via MiXCR and lists one record per CDR3 protein. This sample has a few hundred thousand distinct CDR3 sequences, with 13% found just once. Described time point: newly diagnosed GD, antithyroid drugs for less than 3 months. PBMCs were the source of the RNA used for TCR sequencing. Separately, the same data were catalogued under a study of T cells in Graves' hyperthyroidism and ophthalmopathy.

The source was peripheral blood mononuclear cells (PBMCs), collected at new diagnosis, from a patient treated with antithyroid drugs. The receptors were gathered from a man under 40 with Graves disease.

DNA for the CDR3: TGCGCCAGCAGCCCCAAATTAGCGGGAGGCACAGATACGCAGTATTTT. This codes for CASSPKLAGGTDTQYF. V gene TRBV4-1 combines with J gene TRBJ2-3, with 9 positions matching TRBD2. J gave up 1 base and V 4 bases, and 6 bases lay outside the gene matches. CDR1 is MGHRA, CDR2 YSYEKL, per germline. CDR3 length: 16 residues.

In this sample, this clonotype turned up many times. The V gene is TRBV12-5, the J gene TRBJ2-3; possible D gene TRBD1, 6 bases. The CDR3 length is 16 residues. Per germline, CDR1 LGHNT and CDR2 FRNRAP. V was shortened by 1 base and J by 1 base, with 12 bases between the two germline ends. Written as DNA, the CDR3 is TGTGCTAGTGGTTTGGGGACAGACTACCGCACAGATACGCAGTATTTT. Amino acids: CASGLGTDYRTDTQYF.

This sequence joins TRBV30 and TRBJ2-1, with 7 nucleotides matching TRBD1. CDR1 is GTSNPN, CDR2 SVGIG, per germline (reference sequence). The length of the CDR3 is 16 residues. V lost 4 bases and J lost 3; bases outside the gene matches: 12. CDR3 sequence: CAWNFKGQELYNEQFF. The CDR3 DNA is TGTGCCTGGAATTTTAAAGGACAGGAGCTCTACAATGAGCAGTTCTTC.

In this sample, this clonotype turned up many times. The chain links TRBV12-3 or TRBV12-4 to TRBJ2-5; 12 bases line up with TRBD2. This CDR3 spans 13 amino acids. Germline trimming cut 10 bases from V and 5 bases from J; bases unmatched to any gene: 5. CDR3: CAIASGRAETQYF. DNA of the CDR3: TGTGCCATCGCTAGCGGGAGGGCCGAGACCCAGTACTTC.

The sample holds a few counts of this clonotype. The genes are TRBV5-4 and TRBJ1-1, with 7 positions matching TRBD1. Trimming cost V 4 bases and J 2 bases; bases outside gene matches: 8. CDR3 length: 15 residues. The V gene's germline CDR1 is SGHNT and CDR2 YYREEE (reference sequence). CDR3 protein: CASSTWDRENTEAFF. CDR3 bases: TGTGCCAGCAGCACCTGGGACAGAGAAAACACTGAAGCTTTCTTT.

There are a few counts of this clonotype. This chain links TRBV13 with TRBJ2-3; 9 nucleotides agree with TRBD1. The V gene's germline CDR1 is PRHDT and CDR2 FYEKMQ (reference sequence). With V trimmed by 0 bases and J by 2 bases, 3 bases remained unmatched. CDR3 length equals 16 residues. The DNA for the CDR3 is TGTGCCAGCAGCTTAGGGGACAGGGGTGACACAGATACGCAGTATTTT. It yields the protein CASSLGDRGDTDTQYF.

This clonotype was recorded many times. The chain uses TRBV5-1 and TRBJ1-4; 7 nucleotides line up with TRBD1. V lost 5 bases to trimming and J lost 6 bases; unmatched junction nucleotides: 10. The CDR3 covers 15 residues. Germline loops: CDR1 SGHRS, CDR2 YFSETQ. CDR3 in DNA: TGCGCCAGCAGTCCTACAGGGGCGGTGGATGAAAAACTGTTTTTT. As protein: CASSPTGAVDEKLFF.

DNA for the CDR3: TGCAGTGCTCGGGACAGGGGAGGGACTGAAGCTTTCTTT. This encodes CSARDRGGTEAFF. The rearrangement uses TRBV20-1 and TRBJ1-1, with TRBD1 matching 10 bases. CDR1 and CDR2 from the germline V gene are DFQATT and SNEGSKA (reference sequence). With 5 bases clipped from V and 5 bases from J, the junction kept 5 bases outside the gene matches. The CDR3 contains 13 residues.

J is TRBJ2-5 and V is TRBV5-1, with D possibly being TRBD2 (6 bases). V gave up 0 bases and J gave up 3 bases, with 18 bases separating them. The CDR3 contains 17 residues. From germline, CDR1 is SGHRS and CDR2 YFSETQ. CDR3 nucleotide sequence: TGCGCCAGCAGCTTGGCCAGCAGGGCGGGACTCGAAGAGACCCAGTACTTC. Encoded protein: CASSLASRAGLEETQYF.

In this sample, this clonotype turned up many times. This chain joins TRBV27 and TRBJ2-1, with TRBD1 matching over 11 bases. With V trimmed by 7 bases and J by 4 bases, 6 bases remained unmatched. Germline V gene data show CDR1 as MNHEY and CDR2 as SMNVEV (reference sequence). The CDR3 contains 15 residues. In nucleotides, the CDR3 is TGTGCCAGCATTCAAGGGACAGGGGGTTACAATGAGCAGTTCTTC. Translating it yields CASIQGTGGYNEQFF.

The CDR3 coding sequence is TGTGCCAGTAGTATATCGGCAGGGGAAAGGAATTCACCCCTCCACTTT. Protein product: CASSISAGERNSPLHF. The chain carries TRBV19 and TRBJ1-6, with D maybe TRBD1 (6 bases). Germline V lookup: CDR1 LNHDA, CDR2 SQIVND (reference sequence). This CDR3 is 16 amino acids long. Trimming shortened V by 2 bases and J by 7 bases, and 15 bases separated the two germline ends.

This clonotype was recorded at least ten times. The DNA of the CDR3 is TGTGCCAGCCGGACCCTCACAGATACGCAGTATTTT. Encoded protein: CASRTLTDTQYF. The chain carries TRBV2 and TRBJ2-3; D not certain. The CDR3 runs to 12 residues. Germline V gene sequence: CDR1 SNHLY, CDR2 FYNNEI. Trimming left V 8 bases short and J 2 bases short, with 8 bases between.

In regard to this clonotype: Mismatch with germline at one junction end may stem from a read error. This chain joins TRBV29-1 and TRBJ2-3; no firm D call. This CDR3 has 13 residues. The V gene's germline CDR1 is SQVTM and CDR2 ANQGSEA. CDR3 coding DNA: TGCGGCGTGTCCGGTGGGGGCACAGATACGCAGTATTTT. It encodes CGVSGGGTDTQYF.

In its sample, this clonotype was seen many times. The rearrangement links TRBV3-1 to TRBJ1-1, with D perhaps matching TRBD1 (6 bases). V lost 6 bases and J lost 1, with 9 bases in between. The germline V gene encodes CDR1 LGHDT and CDR2 YNNKEL (reference sequence). The CDR3 spans 13 residues. Here the CDR3 DNA reads TGTGCCAGCAGTCAGGGGAGGAACACTGAAGCTTTCTTT. It encodes CASSQGRNTEAFF. The whole variable domain, remainder taken from reference TRBV3-1 and TRBJ1-1, is DTAVSQTPKYLVTQMGNDKSIKCEQNLGHDTMYWYKQDSKKFLKIMFSYNNKELIINETVPNRFSPKSPDKAHLNLHINSLELGDSAVYFCASSQGRNTEAFFGQGTRLTVV.

This clonotype was detected a few times. This rearrangement joins TRBV19 to TRBJ2-3, with TRBD1 matching 7 bases. The CDR3 loop spans 13 amino acids. The germline V gene has CDR1 LNHDA and CDR2 SQIVND (reference sequence). The trim removed 9 bases at V and 5 bases at J, leaving 8 bases unmatched. DNA for the CDR3: TGTGCCAGCCGGGACAGAGGAATAGATACGCAGTATTTT. This encodes CASRDRGIDTQYF.

This clonotype showed up many times. The V and J genes are TRBV10-2 and TRBJ2-3; 11 nucleotides align to TRBD2. Germline-derived CDR1 and CDR2 are WSHSY and SAAADI. The V and J ends lost 2 bases and 2 bases, in that order; junction bases with no gene match: 9. The CDR3 covers 18 residues. CDR3 coding DNA: TGCGCCAGCAGTGAGCCCGGACTAGCGGGCTACTACACAGATACGCAGTATTTT. It codes for CASSEPGLAGYYTDTQYF.

This clonotype was seen more than once but under ten times. The rearrangement joins TRBV5-1 to TRBJ2-5; 9 bases are shared with TRBD1. There are 17 residues in the CDR3. V shed 1 base and J 5 bases; nucleotides not matched to a gene: 12. Germline CDR1 and CDR2: SGHRS and YFSETQ. The CDR3 loop is CASSLQAGQGQGETQYF. The CDR3 DNA reads TGCGCCAGCAGCTTGCAAGCGGGACAGGGTCAAGGGGAGACCCAGTACTTC.

This clonotype was seen many times. The chain carries TRBV2 and TRBJ1-5; perhaps TRBD1 as D (6 bases). The CDR3 is made up of 14 amino acids. The germline gives CDR1 SNHLY, CDR2 FYNNEI. Trimming removed 6 bases at V and 2 bases at J, with 11 bases between. In DNA form, the CDR3 reads TGTGCCAGCAGCCCTTGGACAGGCAATCAGCCCCAGCATTTT. This codes for CASSPWTGNQPQHF.